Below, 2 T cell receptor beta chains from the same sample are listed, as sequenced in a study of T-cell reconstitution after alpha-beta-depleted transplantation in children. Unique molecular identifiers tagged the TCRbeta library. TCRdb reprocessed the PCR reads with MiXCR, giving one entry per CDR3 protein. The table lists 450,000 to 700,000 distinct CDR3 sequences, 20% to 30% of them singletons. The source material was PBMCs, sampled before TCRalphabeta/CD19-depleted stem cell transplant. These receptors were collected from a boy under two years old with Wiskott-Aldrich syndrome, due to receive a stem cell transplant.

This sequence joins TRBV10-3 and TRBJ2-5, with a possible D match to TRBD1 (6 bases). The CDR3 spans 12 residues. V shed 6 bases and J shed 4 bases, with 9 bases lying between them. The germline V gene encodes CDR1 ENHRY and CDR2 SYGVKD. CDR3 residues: CAISRGGETQYF. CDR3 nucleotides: TGTGCCATCAGCAGGGGCGGAGAGACCCAGTACTTC.

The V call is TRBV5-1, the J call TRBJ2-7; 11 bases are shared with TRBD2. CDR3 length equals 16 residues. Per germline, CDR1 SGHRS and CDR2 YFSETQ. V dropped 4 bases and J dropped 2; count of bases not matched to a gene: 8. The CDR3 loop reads CASSRQTSGMPYEQYF. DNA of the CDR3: TGCGCCAGCAGCCGCCAGACTAGCGGGATGCCCTACGAGCAGTACTTC.